This T cell receptor beta chain was recovered during a study of cytomegalovirus exposure and HLA in healthy donors. V shed 4 bases, J shed 4 bases, and the junction held 3 bases outside the gene matches. Germline assignment: CDR1 SGHTS and CDR2 YDEGEE. The CDR3 is made up of 15 amino acids. Of note for this clone: Its matching antigen is unknown.

Findings and caveats of the study: A later analysis showed that HLA-associated TCR beta chains had undergone more clonal expansion than equally common others.

The PCR made use of 60 Vbeta and 13 Jbeta primers. The protocol was immunoSEQ multiplex PCR, while the TCRdb copy is restricted to in-frame clones and leaves out a portion. The table lists 150,000 to 200,000 clones, approximately 90% of them singletons. The TCR originated in a boy under 10 years old in good health and CMV-seronegative. This chain links TRBV5-8 with TRBJ2-3; TRBD2 matches 13 bases. Sequencing was carried out using PBMCs. CDR3 region: CASSPGLAGADTQYF. DNA of the CDR3: TGTGCCAGCAGCCCTGGACTAGCGGGAGCAGATACGCAGTATTTT.